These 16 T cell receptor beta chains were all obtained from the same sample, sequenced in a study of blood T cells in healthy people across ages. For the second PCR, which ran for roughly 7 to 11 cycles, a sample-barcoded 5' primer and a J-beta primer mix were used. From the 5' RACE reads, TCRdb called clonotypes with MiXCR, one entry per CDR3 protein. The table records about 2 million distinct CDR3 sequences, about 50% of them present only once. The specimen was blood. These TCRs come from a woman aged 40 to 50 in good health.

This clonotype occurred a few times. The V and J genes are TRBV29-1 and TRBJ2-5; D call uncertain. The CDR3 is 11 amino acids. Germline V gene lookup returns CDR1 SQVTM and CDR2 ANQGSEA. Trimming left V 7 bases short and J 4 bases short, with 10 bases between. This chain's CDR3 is CSAWAGETQYF. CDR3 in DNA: TGCAGCGCTTGGGCCGGAGAGACCCAGTACTTC. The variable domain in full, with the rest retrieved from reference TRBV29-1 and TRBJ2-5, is SAVISQKPSRDICQRGTSLTIQCQVDSQVTMMFWYRQQPGQSLTLIATANQGSEATYESGFVIDKFPISRPNLTFSTLTVSNMSPEDSSIYLCSAWAGETQYFGPGTRLLVL.

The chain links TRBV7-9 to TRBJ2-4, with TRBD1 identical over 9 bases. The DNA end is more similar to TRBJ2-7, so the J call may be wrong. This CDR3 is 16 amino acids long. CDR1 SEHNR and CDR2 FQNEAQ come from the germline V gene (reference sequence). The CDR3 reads CASTRSGGTGLSEQYF. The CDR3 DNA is TGTGCCAGCACCCGCTCTGGTGGGACAGGGTTGTCCGAGCAGTACTTC.

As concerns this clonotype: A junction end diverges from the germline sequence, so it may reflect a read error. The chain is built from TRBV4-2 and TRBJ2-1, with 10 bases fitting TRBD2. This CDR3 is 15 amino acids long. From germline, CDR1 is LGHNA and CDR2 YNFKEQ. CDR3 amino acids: CVSSQSGGAYNEQFF. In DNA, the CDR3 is TGTGTCAGCAGCCAGAGCGGGGGGGCGTACAATGAGCAGTTCTTC.

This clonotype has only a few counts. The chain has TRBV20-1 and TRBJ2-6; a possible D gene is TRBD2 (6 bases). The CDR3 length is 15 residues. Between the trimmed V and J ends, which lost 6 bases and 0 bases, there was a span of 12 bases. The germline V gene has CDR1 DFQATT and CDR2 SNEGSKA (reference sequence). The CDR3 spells CSALDGSSGANVLTF. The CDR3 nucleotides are TGCAGTGCCCTTGACGGGAGCTCTGGGGCCAACGTCCTGACTTTC.

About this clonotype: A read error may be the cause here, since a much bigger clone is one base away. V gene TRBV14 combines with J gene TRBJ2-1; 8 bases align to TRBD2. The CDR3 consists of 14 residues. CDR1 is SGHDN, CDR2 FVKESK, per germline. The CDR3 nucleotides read TGTGCCAGCAACCAAGAACTAGCGGTCAATGAGCAGTTCTTC. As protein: CASNQELAVNEQFF.

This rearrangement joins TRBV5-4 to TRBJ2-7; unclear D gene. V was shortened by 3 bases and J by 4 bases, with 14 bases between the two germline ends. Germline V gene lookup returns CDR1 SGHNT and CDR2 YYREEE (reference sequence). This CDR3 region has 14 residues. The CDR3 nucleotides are TGTGCCAGCAGCTCCGGAGACCGACCGTACGAGCAGTACTTC. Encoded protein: CASSSGDRPYEQYF.

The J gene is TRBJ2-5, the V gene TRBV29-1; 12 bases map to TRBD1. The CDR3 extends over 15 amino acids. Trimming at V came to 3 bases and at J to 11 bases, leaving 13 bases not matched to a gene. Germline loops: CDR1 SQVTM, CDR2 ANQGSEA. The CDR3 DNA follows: TGCAGCGTTGAGTTTGGGACAGGGGGCTACAATGAGCAGTACTTC. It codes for CSVEFGTGGYNEQYF.

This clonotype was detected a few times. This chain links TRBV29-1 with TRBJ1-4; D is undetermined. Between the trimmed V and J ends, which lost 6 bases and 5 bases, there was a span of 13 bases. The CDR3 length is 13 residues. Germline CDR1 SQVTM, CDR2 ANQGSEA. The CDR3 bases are TGCAGCGTAATGGTTTGGGGAAATGAAAAACTGTTTTTT. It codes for CSVMVWGNEKLFF.

This chain's CDR3 is CASGIGDSAYNEQFF. The CDR3 coding sequence is TGTGCCAGCGGTATAGGGGATTCCGCCTACAATGAGCAGTTCTTC. The J gene is TRBJ2-1, the V gene TRBV12-3 or TRBV12-4; TRBD1 is a possible D gene (5 bases). V lost 8 bases, J lost 2 bases, and 16 bases lay in between. This CDR3 spans 15 amino acids.

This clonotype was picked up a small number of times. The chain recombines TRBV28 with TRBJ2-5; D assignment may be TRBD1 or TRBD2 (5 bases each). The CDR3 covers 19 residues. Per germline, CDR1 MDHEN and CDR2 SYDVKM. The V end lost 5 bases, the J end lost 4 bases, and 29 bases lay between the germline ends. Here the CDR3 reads CASSHRKIRDLSRGETQYF. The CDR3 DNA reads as TGTGCCAGCAGTCACCGAAAAATCAGGGACCTTAGCCGCGGAGAGACCCAGTACTTC.

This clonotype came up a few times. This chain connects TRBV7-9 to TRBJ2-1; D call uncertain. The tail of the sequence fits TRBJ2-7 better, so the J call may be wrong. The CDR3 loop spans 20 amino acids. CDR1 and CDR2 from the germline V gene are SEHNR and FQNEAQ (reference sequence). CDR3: CASSQPRGVVGNMGYNEQYF. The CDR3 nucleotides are TGTGCCAGCAGCCAACCCCGAGGTGTAGTTGGAAACATGGGTTACAATGAGCAGTACTTC.

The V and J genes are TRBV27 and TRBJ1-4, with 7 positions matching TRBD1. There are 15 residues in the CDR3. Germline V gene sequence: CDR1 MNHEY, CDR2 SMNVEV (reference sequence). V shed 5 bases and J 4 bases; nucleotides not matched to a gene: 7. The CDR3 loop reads CASSVKGGSNEKLFF. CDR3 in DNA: TGTGCCAGCAGTGTAAAAGGGGGCAGTAATGAAAAACTGTTTTTT. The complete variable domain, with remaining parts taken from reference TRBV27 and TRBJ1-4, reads EAQVTQNPRYLITVTGKKLTVTCSQNMNHEYMSWYRQDPGLGLRQIYYSMNVEVTDKGDVPEGYKVSRKEKRNFPLILESPSPNQTSLYFCASSVKGGSNEKLFFGSGTQLSVL.

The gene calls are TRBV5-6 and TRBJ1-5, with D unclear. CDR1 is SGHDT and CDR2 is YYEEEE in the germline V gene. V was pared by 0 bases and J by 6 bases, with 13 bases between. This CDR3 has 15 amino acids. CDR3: CASSLGRTTSQPQHF. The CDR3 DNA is TGTGCCAGCAGCTTGGGCCGTACAACTAGTCAGCCCCAGCATTTT.

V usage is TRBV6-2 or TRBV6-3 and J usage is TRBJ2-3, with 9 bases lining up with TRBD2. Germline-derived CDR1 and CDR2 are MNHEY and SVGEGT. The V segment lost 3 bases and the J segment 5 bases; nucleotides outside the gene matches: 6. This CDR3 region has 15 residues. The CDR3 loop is CASSYLASGEDTQYF. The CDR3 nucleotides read TGTGCCAGCAGTTATCTGGCTAGCGGGGAAGATACGCAGTATTTT.

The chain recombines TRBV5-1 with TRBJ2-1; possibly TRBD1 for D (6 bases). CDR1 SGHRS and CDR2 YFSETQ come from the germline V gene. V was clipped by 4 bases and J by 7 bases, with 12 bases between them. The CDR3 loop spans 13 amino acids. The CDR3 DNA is TGCGCCAGCAGCGTAGACAGGCGAAATGAGCAGTTCTTC. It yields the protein CASSVDRRNEQFF.

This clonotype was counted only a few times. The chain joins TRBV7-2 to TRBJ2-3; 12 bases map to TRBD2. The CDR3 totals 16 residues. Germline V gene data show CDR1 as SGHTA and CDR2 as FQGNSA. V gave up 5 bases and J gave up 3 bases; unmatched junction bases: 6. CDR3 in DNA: TGTGCCAGCAGCCCTAGCGGGGGGGGTGGTACAGATACGCAGTATTTT. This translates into CASSPSGGGGTDTQYF.